One and the same sample provided the 7 T cell receptor beta chains below, sequenced in a study of post-analysis software for immune sequencing data. The library was made from cDNA and included unique molecular identifiers. TCRdb re-analysed the PCR reads in MiXCR, keeping a single row per CDR3 protein. The table lists 170,000 or so distinct CDR3 sequences, around 30% of them singletons, with about 1.6% in the top ten. These receptors lack a known antigen. Overall study findings and caveats: Patients carried 4 or 5 TRBV segments more frequently than controls did, and TRBV5-6, TRBV5-1 and TRBV20-1 were among them.

Material: blood. The receptor source for this set is a girl under 18 with multiple sclerosis.

A note on this clonotype: A much larger clonotype is one base distant, so this may be a read error. The genes are TRBV5-1 and TRBJ2-7, with 11 bases identical to TRBD2. The CDR3 is 16 amino acids. Trimming cost V 4 bases and J 7 bases; bases outside gene matches: 13. Germline V gene sequence: CDR1 SGHRS, CDR2 YFSETQ. In DNA form, the CDR3 reads TGCGCCAGCAGCCCGGGACTAGCGGAGACCTACAATGAGCAGTACTTC. Translation: CASSPGLAETYNEQYF.

In its sample, this clonotype was seen many times. The chain is built from TRBV7-3 and TRBJ1-2; D gene uncertain. Germline assignment: CDR1 SGHTA and CDR2 FQGTGA. Between the trimmed V and J ends, which lost 4 bases and 2 bases, there was a span of 5 bases. This CDR3 region has 12 residues. The CDR3 DNA is TGTGCCAGCAGCTCAAAAAACTATGGCTACACCTTC. This sequence encodes CASSSKNYGYTF.

The chain uses TRBV12-3 or TRBV12-4 and TRBJ2-1; D gene uncertain. The CDR3 is 11 residues long. V dropped 3 bases and J dropped 6 bases, with 3 bases sitting between them. The CDR3 here is CASSFLNEQFF. CDR3 in DNA: TGTGCCAGCAGTTTCCTCAATGAGCAGTTCTTC.

This clonotype was seen only a few times. J is TRBJ2-1 and V is TRBV3-1, with TRBD2 matching 7 bases. The CDR3 spans 16 residues. The V and J ends lost 5 bases and 0 bases, in that order; junction bases with no gene match: 7. Germline V gives CDR1 LGHDT, CDR2 YNNKEL (reference sequence). The CDR3 spells CASSDLAAHSYNEQFF. Written as DNA, the CDR3 is TGTGCCAGCAGCGACCTAGCGGCCCACTCCTACAATGAGCAGTTCTTC.

The chain is built from TRBV12-3 or TRBV12-4 and TRBJ2-3; D not resolved. CDR3 length equals 13 residues. Trimming took off 5 bases at V and 4 bases at J, with 10 bases between the two ends. CDR3 nucleotide sequence: TGTGCCAGCAGTCTAGGAGTGCCAGATACGCAGTATTTT. Translating it yields CASSLGVPDTQYF.

The chain uses TRBV25-1 and TRBJ2-7, with TRBD1 as a possible D gene (5 bases). V was cut by 5 bases and J by 4 bases, with 9 bases left in between. This CDR3 has 12 residues. Germline values: CDR1 MGHDK, CDR2 SYGVNS. CDR3 region: CASSKGDYEQYF. As DNA, the CDR3 is TGTGCCAGCAGTAAAGGGGATTACGAGCAGTACTTC.

Remarks on this clonotype: With a much larger clone just one base away, this may be a read error. The chain is built from TRBV7-2 and TRBJ2-7, with 8 bases aligning to TRBD2. The junction had 10 bases not matched to a gene; V was cut back by 5 bases and J by 7 bases. Germline-derived CDR1 and CDR2 are SGHTA and FQGNSA. The CDR3 runs to 14 residues. CDR3 amino acids: CASSRLASYNEQYF. DNA of the CDR3: TGTGCCAGCAGCCGACTAGCGAGCTACAATGAGCAGTACTTC.